This T cell receptor (beta chain) derives from a study of cytomegalovirus exposure and HLA in healthy donors. On the study more broadly: A data release that came early held approximately 85 million unique TCRs from HLA-typed donors.

Overall study results and limits: Cytomegalovirus status was reportedly diagnosed by the classifier with high specificity and sensitivity. In a later analysis, a genetic analysis reported fewer productive-TCR N-insertions in an Asian-associated ancestry cluster than the cohort average. Through in vitro validation, three CMV-associated chains were shown to be specific for CMV antigens.

Note on this clone: Its antigen is as yet unknown.

The PCR contained 60 Vbeta and 13 Jbeta primers. This table comes from immunoSEQ multiplex PCR, and its TCRdb copy is limited to in-frame clones, with some not included. The specimen's table records 53,000 or so clones. The CDR3 consists of 15 residues. The V end lost 5 bases, the J end lost 7 bases, and 18 bases lay between the germline ends. The germline CDR1 and CDR2 sequences are SGHTA and FQGTGA. Material: PBMCs. The TCR comes from a man aged 18 to 30 in good health and CMV-seropositive. The chain couples TRBV7-3 to TRBJ2-1; perhaps TRBD1 as D (6 bases). As DNA, the CDR3 is TGTGCCAGCAGCCTGTACAGTGGTCAGGGGAATGAGCAGTTCTTC. Residues: CASSLYSGQGNEQFF.